The sequence of this TCR beta chain was determined in a study of blood T cells in healthy people across ages. Germline V gene data show CDR1 as MNHEY and CDR2 as SVGEGT. The J segment lost 5 bases and the V segment lost 2 bases, leaving 3 bases of the junction unmatched. CDR3 length: 14 amino acids. Concerning this clonotype: Its specificity is unknown.

A second PCR of 7 to 11 cycles used a sample-barcoded 5' primer and a J-beta primer mix. TCRdb re-called the 5' RACE reads through MiXCR, storing one row per CDR3 protein. Of some 710,000 distinct CDR3 sequences in the sample, about 20% were seen once. Study-wide results and caveats: Diversity estimates from one million T cells were considered underestimates. Higher diversity and more naive CD4+ cells were features of long-lived donors, compared to aged donors.

The source material was blood. The sequence was obtained from a man between 65 and 85 years old in good health. The chain carries TRBV6-2 or TRBV6-3 and TRBJ1-1; TRBD1 matches 9 bases. The CDR3: CASSYPDRGTEAFF. The DNA for the CDR3 is TGTGCCAGCAGTTACCCGGACAGGGGAACTGAAGCTTTCTTT.